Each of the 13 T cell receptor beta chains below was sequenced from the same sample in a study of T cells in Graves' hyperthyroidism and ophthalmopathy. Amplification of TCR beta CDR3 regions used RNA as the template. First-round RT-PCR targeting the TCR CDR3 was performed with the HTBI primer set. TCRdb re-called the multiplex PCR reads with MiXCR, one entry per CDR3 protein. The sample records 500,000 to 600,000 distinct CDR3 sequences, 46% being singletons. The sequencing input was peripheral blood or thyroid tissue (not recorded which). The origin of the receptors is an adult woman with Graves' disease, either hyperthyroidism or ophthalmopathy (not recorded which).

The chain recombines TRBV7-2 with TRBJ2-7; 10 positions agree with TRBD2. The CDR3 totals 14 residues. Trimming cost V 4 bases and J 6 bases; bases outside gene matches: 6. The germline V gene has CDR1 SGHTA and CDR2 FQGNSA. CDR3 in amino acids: CASSSLAGKAEQYF. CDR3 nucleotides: TGTGCCAGCAGCTCACTAGCGGGGAAAGCCGAGCAGTACTTC.

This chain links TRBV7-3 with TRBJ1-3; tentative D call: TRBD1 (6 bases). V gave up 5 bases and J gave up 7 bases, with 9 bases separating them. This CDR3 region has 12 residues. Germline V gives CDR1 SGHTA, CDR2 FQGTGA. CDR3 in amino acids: CASSRQVNTIYF. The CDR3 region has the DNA TGTGCCAGCAGCCGACAGGTGAACACCATATATTTT. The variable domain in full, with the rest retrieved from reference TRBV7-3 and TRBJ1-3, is GAGVSQTPSNKVTEKGKYVELRCDPISGHTALYWYRQSLGQGPEFLIYFQGTGAADDSGLPNDRFFAVRPEGSVSTLKIQRTERGDSAVYLCASSRQVNTIYFGEGSWLTVV.

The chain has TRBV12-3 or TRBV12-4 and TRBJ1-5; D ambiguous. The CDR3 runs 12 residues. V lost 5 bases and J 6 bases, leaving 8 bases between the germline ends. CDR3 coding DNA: TGTGCCAGCAGTACCGCGGTTCAGCCCCAGCATTTT. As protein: CASSTAVQPQHF.

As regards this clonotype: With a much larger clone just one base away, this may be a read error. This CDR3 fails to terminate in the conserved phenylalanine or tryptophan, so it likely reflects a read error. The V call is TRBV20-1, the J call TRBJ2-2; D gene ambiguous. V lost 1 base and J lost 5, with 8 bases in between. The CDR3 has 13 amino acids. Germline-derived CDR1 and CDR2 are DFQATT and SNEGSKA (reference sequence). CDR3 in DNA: TGCAGTGCTAGAGTTCCGCCGACCGGGGAGCTGTTTCTT. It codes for CSARVPPTGELFL.

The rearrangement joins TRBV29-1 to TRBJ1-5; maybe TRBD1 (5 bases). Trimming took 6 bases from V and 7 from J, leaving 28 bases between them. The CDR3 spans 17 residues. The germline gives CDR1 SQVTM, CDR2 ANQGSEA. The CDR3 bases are TGCAGCGTCGGGGGAGGTGCCAGCAGTTTTGGGTTACAGCCCCAGCATTTT. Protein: CSVGGGASSFGLQPQHF.

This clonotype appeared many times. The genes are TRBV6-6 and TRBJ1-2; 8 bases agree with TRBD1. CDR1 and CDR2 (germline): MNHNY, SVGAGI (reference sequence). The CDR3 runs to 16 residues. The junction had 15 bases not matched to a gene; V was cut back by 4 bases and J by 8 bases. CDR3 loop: CASSSGQGASPGGYTF. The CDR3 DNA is TGTGCCAGCAGTTCAGGACAGGGCGCCAGCCCAGGGGGCTACACCTTC.

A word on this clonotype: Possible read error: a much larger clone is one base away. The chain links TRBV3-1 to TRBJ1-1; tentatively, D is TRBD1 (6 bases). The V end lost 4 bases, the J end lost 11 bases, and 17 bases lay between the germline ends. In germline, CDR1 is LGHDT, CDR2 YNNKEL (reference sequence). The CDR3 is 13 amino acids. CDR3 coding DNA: TGTGCCAGCAGCCGAGCGGACAGCCGGGGGGCTTTCTTT. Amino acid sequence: CASSRADSRGAFF.

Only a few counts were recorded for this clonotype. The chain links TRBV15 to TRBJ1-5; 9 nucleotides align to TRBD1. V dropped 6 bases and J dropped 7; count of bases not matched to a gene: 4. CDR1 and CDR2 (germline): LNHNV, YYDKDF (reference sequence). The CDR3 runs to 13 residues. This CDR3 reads CATRRQGEQPQHF. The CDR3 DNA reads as TGTGCCACCAGGAGACAGGGGGAACAGCCCCAGCATTTT.

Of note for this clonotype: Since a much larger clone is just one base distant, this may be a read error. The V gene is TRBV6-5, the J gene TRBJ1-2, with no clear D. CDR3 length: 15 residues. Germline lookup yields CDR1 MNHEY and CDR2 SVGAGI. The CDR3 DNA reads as TGTGCCAGCAGTAAACACAACGAGGGAGGTGATGGCTACATCTTC. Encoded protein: CASSKHNEGGDGYIF.

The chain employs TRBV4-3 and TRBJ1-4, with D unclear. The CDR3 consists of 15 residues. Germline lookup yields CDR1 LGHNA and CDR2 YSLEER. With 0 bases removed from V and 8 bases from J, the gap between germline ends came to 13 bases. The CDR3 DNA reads TGCGCCAGCAGCCAAGATTATCTGTCGGTGGAAAAACTGTTTTTT. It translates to CASSQDYLSVEKLFF.

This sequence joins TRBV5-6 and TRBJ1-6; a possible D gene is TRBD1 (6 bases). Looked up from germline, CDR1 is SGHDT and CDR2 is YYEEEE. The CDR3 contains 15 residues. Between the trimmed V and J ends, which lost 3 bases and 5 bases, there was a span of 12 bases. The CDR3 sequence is CASSSRRGNNSPLHF. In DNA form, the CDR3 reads TGTGCCAGCAGCTCTAGGAGGGGGAATAATTCACCCCTCCACTTT.

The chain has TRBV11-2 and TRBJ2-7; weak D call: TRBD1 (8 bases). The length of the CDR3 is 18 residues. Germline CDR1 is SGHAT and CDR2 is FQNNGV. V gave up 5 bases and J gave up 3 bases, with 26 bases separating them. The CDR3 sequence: CASSQMGLKRDRNYEQYF. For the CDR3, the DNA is TGTGCCAGCAGCCAAATGGGGTTAAAGCGGGACAGGAACTACGAGCAGTACTTC.

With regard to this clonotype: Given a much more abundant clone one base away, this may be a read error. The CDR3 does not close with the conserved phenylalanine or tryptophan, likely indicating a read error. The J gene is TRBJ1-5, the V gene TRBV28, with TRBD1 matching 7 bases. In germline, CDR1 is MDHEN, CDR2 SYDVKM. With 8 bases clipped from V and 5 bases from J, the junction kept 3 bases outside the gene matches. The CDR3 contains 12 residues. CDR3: CASGDSHQPQHS. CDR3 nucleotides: TGTGCCAGCGGGGACAGTCATCAGCCCCAGCATTCT.